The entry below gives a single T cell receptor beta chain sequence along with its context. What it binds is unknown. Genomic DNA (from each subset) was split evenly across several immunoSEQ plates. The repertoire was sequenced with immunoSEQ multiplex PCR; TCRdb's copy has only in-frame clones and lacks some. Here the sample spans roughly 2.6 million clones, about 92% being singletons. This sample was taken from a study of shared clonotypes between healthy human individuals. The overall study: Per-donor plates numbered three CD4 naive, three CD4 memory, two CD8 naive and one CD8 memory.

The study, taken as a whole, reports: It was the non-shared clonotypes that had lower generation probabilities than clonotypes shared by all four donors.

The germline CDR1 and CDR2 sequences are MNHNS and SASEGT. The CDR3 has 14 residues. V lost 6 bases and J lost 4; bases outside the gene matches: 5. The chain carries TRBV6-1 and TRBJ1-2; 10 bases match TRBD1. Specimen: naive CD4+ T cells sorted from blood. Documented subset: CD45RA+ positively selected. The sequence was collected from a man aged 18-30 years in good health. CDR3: CASSPTGGSYGYTF. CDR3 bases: TGTGCCAGCAGCCCGACAGGGGGCAGCTATGGCTACACCTTC.